These 25 T cell receptor beta chains originate from one sample sequenced in a study of cytomegalovirus exposure and HLA in healthy donors. The PCR employed 60 Vbeta primers together with 13 Jbeta primers. Repertoires were generated with immunoSEQ multiplex PCR, while TCRdb's copy carries only in-frame clones and drops some. The data show roughly 90,000 clones, less than 80% seen once. Sequencing was performed on PBMCs. These TCRs come from a man in his thirties or forties in good health and CMV-seropositive.

The rearrangement uses TRBV15 and TRBJ2-7, with a possible D match to TRBD1 (6 bases). Germline CDR1 reads LNHNV; CDR2 reads YYDKDF (reference sequence). This CDR3 comprises 14 residues. V was clipped by 5 bases and J by 6 bases, with 17 bases between them. Here the CDR3 reads CATSSDRAVFEQYF. CDR3 sequence (DNA): TGTGCCACCAGCTCGGACAGAGCCGTTTTCGAGCAGTACTTC.

This clone was observed a handful of times. The chain employs TRBV5-1 and TRBJ2-2, with 10 bases lining up with TRBD1. In germline, CDR1 is SGHRS, CDR2 YFSETQ. The CDR3 totals 19 residues. V was pared by 3 bases and J by 9 bases, with 20 bases of the junction left unmatched. The CDR3 sequence: CASSSRITGTGALFRELFF. The CDR3 DNA is TGCGCCAGCAGCTCGCGTATCACCGGGACAGGGGCGCTATTCCGGGAGCTGTTTTTT.

V is TRBV5-8 and J is TRBJ2-1, with 8 bases lining up with TRBD2. This CDR3 comprises 16 residues. The ends lost 2 bases at V and 3 bases at J; junction bases unmatched: 7. The germline V gene has CDR1 SGHTS and CDR2 YDEGEE. CDR3 coding DNA: TGTGCCAGCAGCTTTGAGGGCGGGAGGAGCTACAATGAGCAGTTCTTC. Translated, it gives CASSFEGGRSYNEQFF.

The V call is TRBV7-6, the J call TRBJ2-5; D call uncertain. Germline-derived CDR1 and CDR2 are SGHVS and FNYEAQ. This CDR3 is 14 amino acids long. The V gene lost 3 bases and the J gene lost 1 base, with 9 bases spanning the gap. The DNA of the CDR3 is TGTGCCAGCAGCTTGGGCATACCCCAAGAGACCCAGTACTTC. As protein: CASSLGIPQETQYF.

There are a few counts of this clone. This chain connects TRBV19 to TRBJ2-7, with 8 bases fitting TRBD2. The germline V gene has CDR1 LNHDA and CDR2 SQIVND (reference sequence). V gave up 8 bases and J gave up 6 bases; unmatched junction bases: 12. This CDR3 comprises 14 residues. This CDR3 is CASSSGGGTTEQYF. In DNA form, the CDR3 reads TGTGCCAGTTCTTCAGGCGGGGGGACTACCGAGCAGTACTTC.

This clone has just a few counts. The V gene is TRBV29-1, the J gene TRBJ2-1; D is ambiguous. The CDR3 sequence is 13 residues long. Germline lookup yields CDR1 SQVTM and CDR2 ANQGSEA. The V end lost 7 bases, the J end lost 5 bases, and 15 bases lay between the germline ends. CDR3 coding DNA: TGCAGCGGCCGACGAGGTCTGGACAATGAGCAGTTCTTC. Translated: CSGRRGLDNEQFF.

The chain joins TRBV19 to TRBJ1-5; D uncertain. Germline values: CDR1 LNHDA, CDR2 SQIVND (reference sequence). V lost 4 bases, J lost 2 bases, and 12 bases lay in between. The CDR3 is 15 amino acids. CDR3 region: CASSRTSEGNQPQHF. The CDR3 coding sequence is TGTGCCAGTAGTAGGACTTCTGAGGGCAATCAGCCCCAGCATTTT. Using reference TRBV19 and TRBJ1-5 for the parts outside the CDR3, the full variable domain is DGGITQSPKYLFRKEGQNVTLSCEQNLNHDAMYWYRQDPGQGLRLIYYSQIVNDFQKGDIAEGYSVSREKKESFPLTVTSAQKNPTAFYLCASSRTSEGNQPQHFGDGTRLSIL.

On this clone: Other DNA sequences in this sample translate to the same CDR3. V usage is TRBV6-5 and J usage is TRBJ1-4; no clear D. This CDR3 is 12 amino acids long. V lost 2 bases and J 7 bases, leaving 5 bases between the germline ends. The germline V gene encodes CDR1 MNHEY and CDR2 SVGAGI. DNA for the CDR3: TGTGCCAGCAGTTACGGAGGTGAAAAACTGTTTTTT. It yields the protein CASSYGGEKLFF.

Concerning this clone itself: This sample also contains other DNA sequences that code for the same CDR3. The chain uses TRBV5-1 and TRBJ2-7, with TRBD2 matching over 9 bases. This CDR3 comprises 15 residues. V dropped 0 bases and J dropped 3; count of bases not matched to a gene: 4. Germline V gene lookup returns CDR1 SGHRS and CDR2 YFSETQ. The CDR3 DNA reads as TGCGCCAGCAGCTTGGGACCTAGCGGGAACTACGAGCAGTACTTC. Amino acids: CASSLGPSGNYEQYF.

V usage is TRBV5-6 and J usage is TRBJ2-7; 7 nucleotides align to TRBD1. J lost 5 bases, V lost 4 bases, and 9 bases had no gene match. The germline V gene has CDR1 SGHDT and CDR2 YYEEEE. The CDR3 sequence is 14 residues long. For the CDR3, the DNA is TGTGCCAGCAGCCGACAGGGACGGCTCCACGAGCAGTACTTC. As protein: CASSRQGRLHEQYF.

This clone was seen a single time. J is TRBJ2-7 and V is TRBV5-4, with 12 bases aligning to TRBD2. This CDR3 spans 16 amino acids. The germline CDR1 and CDR2 sequences are SGHNT and YYREEE (reference sequence). V lost 3 bases, J lost 6 bases, and 10 bases stayed unmatched. CDR3 sequence (DNA): TGTGCCAGCAGCTCTCTTGAGACTAGCGGGAGTGGCGAGCAGTACTTC. Its translation is CASSSLETSGSGEQYF.

This clone was seen only a few times. This chain links TRBV5-5 with TRBJ1-5; 12 bases map to TRBD1. Germline CDR1 and CDR2: SGHKS and YYEKEE (reference sequence). This CDR3 has 15 residues. The trim removed 5 bases at V and 7 bases at J, leaving 7 bases unmatched. Here the CDR3 DNA reads TGTGCCAGCAGTACCGCGGGACAGGGGGCCCAGCCCCAGCATTTT. It yields the protein CASSTAGQGAQPQHF.

The chain couples TRBV29-1 to TRBJ1-2; no clear D. Trimming stripped 8 bases from V and 8 bases from J, with 18 bases between. This CDR3 spans 12 amino acids. Germline V gene lookup returns CDR1 SQVTM and CDR2 ANQGSEA. The CDR3: CSSMGGPRGYTF. The CDR3 DNA sequence: TGCAGCTCCATGGGAGGCCCGAGAGGCTACACCTTC.

The rearrangement links TRBV6-5 to TRBJ2-1, with 12 bases aligning to TRBD2. CDR1 and CDR2 (germline): MNHEY, SVGAGI. The CDR3 is 15 residues long. V trimming: 2 bases; J trimming: 9 bases; junction bases outside the gene matches: 5. CDR3 nucleotide sequence: TGTGCCAGCAGTTACCCGACTAGCGGGGGTTGTGAGCAGTTCTTC. As protein: CASSYPTSGGCEQFF.

The chain employs TRBV19 and TRBJ1-2; D gene ambiguous. V lost 1 base to trimming and J lost 8 bases, with 11 bases between them. The CDR3 consists of 13 residues. CDR1 is LNHDA, CDR2 SQIVND, per germline (reference sequence). In DNA, the CDR3 is TGTGCCAGTAGTATAGCGCGGCAGAGGGGCTACACCTTC. It translates to CASSIARQRGYTF.

The chain carries TRBV25-1 and TRBJ2-1, with D perhaps matching TRBD1 (5 bases). Trimming took 2 bases from V and 0 from J, leaving 11 bases between them. The germline V gene has CDR1 MGHDK and CDR2 SYGVNS. The CDR3 length is 16 residues. CDR3 bases: TGTGCCAGCAGTGAACTTCAGGGCGGCTCCTACAATGAGCAGTTCTTC. Its translation is CASSELQGGSYNEQFF.

This chain joins TRBV7-6 and TRBJ2-3; D possibly corresponds to TRBD2 (5 bases). The V end lost 2 bases, the J end lost 2 bases, and 20 bases lay between the germline ends. Germline loops: CDR1 SGHVS, CDR2 FNYEAQ. The CDR3 is 18 residues long. CDR3 bases: TGTGCCAGCAGCTTAAACCCTCATCCTGGCGGGCCCACAGATACGCAGTATTTT. Encoded protein: CASSLNPHPGGPTDTQYF.

There are a few counts of this clone. This chain links TRBV15 with TRBJ1-2, with D perhaps TRBD1 (6 bases). Germline values: CDR1 LNHNV, CDR2 YYDKDF (reference sequence). CDR3 length: 10 amino acids. Here the CDR3 reads CKRGGNGYTF. CDR3 in DNA: TGTAAGAGGGGGGGAAATGGCTACACCTTC.

The J gene is TRBJ2-1, the V gene TRBV15, with a weak D call TRBD2 (5 bases). Trimming removed 0 bases from V and 16 bases from J, with 19 bases in between. CDR1 is LNHNV, CDR2 YYDKDF, per germline (reference sequence). The CDR3 is 14 amino acids. CDR3 region: CATSREERGLVTFF. The CDR3, as DNA: TGTGCCACCAGCAGAGAGGAGAGAGGGCTGGTGACCTTCTTC.

The gene calls are TRBV4-2 and TRBJ1-1; D is ambiguous. The germline CDR1 and CDR2 sequences are LGHNA and YNFKEQ. The ends were cut back, 0 bases at V and 1 base at J, with 6 bases in the middle. This CDR3 has 14 amino acids. The CDR3: CASSQEPENTEAFF. Here the CDR3 DNA reads TGTGCCAGCAGCCAAGAGCCAGAGAACACTGAAGCTTTCTTT.

The chain recombines TRBV2 with TRBJ1-5; a possible D gene is TRBD1 (5 bases). V lost 2 bases to trimming and J lost 2 bases, with 13 bases between them. This CDR3 has 16 amino acids. The V gene's germline CDR1 is SNHLY and CDR2 FYNNEI. For the CDR3, the DNA is TGTGCCAGCAGTGAATATGGCAGGGTGGGCAATCAGCCCCAGCATTTT. Encoded protein: CASSEYGRVGNQPQHF.

The CDR3 DNA reads TGTGCCATCAGATTCCGGGACAGGGAGGCTGAAGCTTTCTTT. This gives the protein CAIRFRDREAEAFF. V usage is TRBV10-3 and J usage is TRBJ1-1; 9 nucleotides line up with TRBD1. CDR3 length: 14 residues. In germline, CDR1 is ENHRY, CDR2 SYGVKD. J was trimmed by 6 bases and V by 6 bases; bases with no gene match: 8.

The J gene is TRBJ2-7, the V gene TRBV27; a possible D gene is TRBD2 (5 bases). Deletions cut 6 bases from V and 2 bases from J, with 14 bases between. The CDR3 sequence is 14 residues long. Germline CDR1 reads MNHEY; CDR2 reads SMNVEV (reference sequence). The CDR3, as DNA: TGTGCCAGCAGCGGGGATCGCTCCCCCTACGAGCAGTACTTC. This codes for CASSGDRSPYEQYF.

V is TRBV2 and J is TRBJ2-2; TRBD1 aligns across 7 bases. Trimming at V came to 0 bases and at J to 6 bases, leaving 4 bases not matched to a gene. This CDR3 is built from 15 residues. CDR1 SNHLY and CDR2 FYNNEI come from the germline V gene. This CDR3 reads CASSEARQGAGELFF. In DNA form, the CDR3 reads TGTGCCAGCAGTGAAGCGCGCCAGGGGGCCGGGGAGCTGTTTTTT.

The CDR3 nucleotides read TGCGCCAGCAGCTTGGAGAGTAACTATGGCTACACCTTC. It is translated as CASSLESNYGYTF. The chain combines TRBV5-1 with TRBJ1-2, with D unclear. The CDR3 covers 13 residues. V lost 0 bases to trimming and J lost 1 base, with 4 bases between them. Germline CDR1 is SGHRS and CDR2 is YFSETQ. Full variable domain (remainder filled in from reference TRBV5-1 and TRBJ1-2): KAGVTQTPRYLIKTRGQQVTLSCSPISGHRSVSWYQQTPGQGLQFLFEYFSETQRNKGNFPGRFSGRQFSNSRSEMNVSTLELGDSALYLCASSLESNYGYTFGSGTRLTVV.